A single sample is the source of the 22 T cell receptor beta chains below, sequenced in a study of early stage breast cancer tumors. Sequenced by immunoSEQ multiplex PCR; TCRdb stores in-frame clones only, minus some. Counted here are tens of thousands of clones, around 78% occurring once; the ten biggest clones make up 3% to 4%. The sequenced material came from blood. The receptors were sampled from a person in their forties with breast cancer.

In its sample, this clone was seen a few times. This chain links TRBV2 with TRBJ2-7; 7 nucleotides align to TRBD2. Germline V gene lookup returns CDR1 SNHLY and CDR2 FYNNEI. Trimming cost V 8 bases and J 1 base; bases outside gene matches: 8. The CDR3 has 14 amino acids. CDR3 sequence: CASLAAGLSYEQYF. Here the CDR3 DNA reads TGTGCCAGCCTCGCAGCGGGGCTTTCCTACGAGCAGTACTTC.

This clone was seen a single time. V gene TRBV2 combines with J gene TRBJ2-2; D unclear. The CDR3 is made up of 14 amino acids. Germline values: CDR1 SNHLY, CDR2 FYNNEI. With 2 bases removed from V and 0 bases from J, the gap between germline ends came to 4 bases. CDR3 sequence: CASSETANTGELFF. CDR3 nucleotides: TGTGCCAGCAGTGAAACAGCGAACACCGGGGAGCTGTTTTTT.

V gene TRBV10-3 combines with J gene TRBJ2-1, with D possibly being TRBD2 (5 bases). V lost 6 bases, J lost 7 bases, and 19 bases lay in between. The CDR3 runs 15 residues. CDR1 and CDR2 from the germline V gene are ENHRY and SYGVKD. CDR3 in amino acids: CAISVGGAAINEQFF. The CDR3 nucleotides read TGTGCCATCAGCGTCGGAGGAGCCGCAATTAATGAGCAGTTCTTC.

This chain uses TRBV6-1 with TRBJ1-2, with 11 bases fitting TRBD1. CDR3 length: 14 residues. Trimming cost V 7 bases and J 7 bases; bases outside gene matches: 8. Germline V gives CDR1 MNHNS, CDR2 SASEGT. CDR3 DNA: TGTGCCAGCAATTCCGGACAGGGGGCGCTTGGCTACACCTTC. Its protein product is CASNSGQGALGYTF.

This chain uses TRBV7-9 with TRBJ2-1; TRBD2 agrees at 10 bases. CDR3 length: 16 amino acids. Germline V lookup: CDR1 SEHNR, CDR2 FQNEAQ (reference sequence). The J segment lost 4 bases and the V segment lost 2 bases, leaving 5 bases of the junction unmatched. CDR3 DNA: TGTGCCAGCAGCTTATTCCGGACTAGCGGATACAATGAGCAGTTCTTC. Encoded protein: CASSLFRTSGYNEQFF.

This chain joins TRBV25-1 and TRBJ2-7; possible D gene TRBD2, 5 bases. Germline CDR1 reads MGHDK; CDR2 reads SYGVNS. Trimming pared 4 bases from V and 3 bases from J, leaving 10 bases between. The CDR3 is 13 amino acids. This CDR3 is CASSGGNGYEQYF. The CDR3 nucleotides are TGTGCCAGCAGTGGAGGGAATGGCTACGAGCAGTACTTC.

This chain joins TRBV18 and TRBJ1-5, with D tentatively TRBD1 (5 bases). The germline V gene encodes CDR1 KGHSH and CDR2 LQKENI. The ends were cut back, 3 bases at V and 4 bases at J, with 13 bases in the middle. This CDR3 is 15 amino acids long. In DNA form, the CDR3 reads TGTGCCAGCTCACCTCCAGGCGGGGGTAATCAGCCCCAGCATTTT. It specifies CASSPPGGGNQPQHF.

V gene TRBV5-6 combines with J gene TRBJ2-3; D gene ambiguous. The CDR3 consists of 11 residues. Trimming stripped 0 bases from V and 6 bases from J, with 2 bases between. Germline CDR1 and CDR2: SGHDT and YYEEEE. The CDR3, as DNA: TGTGCCAGCAGCTTGGGGGATACGCAGTATTTT. This gives the protein CASSLGDTQYF.

The chain couples TRBV7-9 to TRBJ2-7, with D unclear. V lost 5 bases and J 3 bases, leaving 8 bases between the germline ends. Germline lookup yields CDR1 SEHNR and CDR2 FQNEAQ (reference sequence). The CDR3 extends over 12 amino acids. The CDR3 nucleotides read TGTGCCAGCAGCCGGGCCAACTACGAGCAGTACTTC. Protein sequence: CASSRANYEQYF.

The chain uses TRBV7-2 and TRBJ2-5; D is unclear. There are 14 residues in the CDR3. Germline V lookup: CDR1 SGHTA, CDR2 FQGNSA. Trimming took 1 base from V and 5 from J, leaving 11 bases between them. Written as DNA, the CDR3 is TGTGCCAGCAGCTTAGAAATCCGCCGGGAGACCCAGTACTTC. It yields the protein CASSLEIRRETQYF.

The gene calls are TRBV18 and TRBJ2-7, with no clear D. The ends were cut back, 4 bases at V and 2 bases at J, with 12 bases in the middle. The CDR3 is made up of 14 amino acids. Germline V gene data show CDR1 as KGHSH and CDR2 as LQKENI. The CDR3 region has the DNA TGTGCCAGCTCACAGCAGGCTGGGACCTACGAGCAGTACTTC. Encoded protein: CASSQQAGTYEQYF.

The chain carries TRBV6-1 and TRBJ2-7; D possibly corresponds to TRBD1 (6 bases). The V gene's germline CDR1 is MNHNS and CDR2 SASEGT. The germline V and J ends were trimmed by 1 base and 2 bases, with 9 bases remaining between them. The CDR3 length is 14 residues. The CDR3 nucleotides are TGTGCCAGCAGTGAAGGAGGGGGACCCTACGAGCAGTACTTC. Protein sequence: CASSEGGGPYEQYF.

The sample holds a few counts of this clone. The rearrangement joins TRBV4-2 to TRBJ2-7; perhaps TRBD2 as D (5 bases). Germline loops: CDR1 LGHNA, CDR2 YNFKEQ. This CDR3 comprises 16 residues. V was shortened by 1 base and J by 7 bases, with 20 bases between the two germline ends. CDR3 amino acids: CASSQGNLIEGGEQYF. The CDR3 DNA follows: TGTGCCAGCAGCCAAGGTAATTTGATTGAGGGTGGAGAGCAGTACTTC.

This chain uses TRBV30 with TRBJ1-2, with D perhaps TRBD1 (6 bases). CDR1 GTSNPN and CDR2 SVGIG come from the germline V gene (reference sequence). The CDR3 length is 16 residues. V shed 0 bases and J shed 4 bases, with 18 bases lying between them. The CDR3: CAWSVGGAGFGYGYTF. CDR3 in DNA: TGTGCCTGGAGTGTTGGGGGGGCTGGTTTTGGCTATGGCTACACCTTC.

This chain's CDR3 is CASSRPDRITDTQYF. CDR3 nucleotides: TGCGCCAGCAGCCGGCCTGACAGGATCACAGATACGCAGTATTTT. V and J are TRBV5-1 and TRBJ2-3; possibly TRBD1 for D (6 bases). From germline, CDR1 is SGHRS and CDR2 YFSETQ. This CDR3 spans 15 amino acids. Trimming left V 4 bases short and J 2 bases short, with 14 bases between.

This clone was picked up a small number of times. The V call is TRBV2, the J call TRBJ2-7; 10 bases map to TRBD1. Trimming removed 5 bases from V and 7 bases from J; junction bases left unmatched: 5. Germline V lookup: CDR1 SNHLY, CDR2 FYNNEI. The length of the CDR3 is 13 residues. CDR3 DNA: TGTGCCAGCAGTCAAGGACAGGGGGGTGAGCAGTACTTC. Protein: CASSQGQGGEQYF.

V and J are TRBV11-3 and TRBJ1-1; TRBD1 matches 8 bases. The germline CDR1 and CDR2 sequences are SGHNT and YENEEA. Germline trimming cut 5 bases from V and 1 base from J; bases unmatched to any gene: 9. The length of the CDR3 is 16 residues. CDR3 amino acids: CASSPGEGQANTEAFF. In nucleotides, the CDR3 is TGTGCCAGCAGCCCGGGGGAGGGACAGGCGAACACTGAAGCTTTCTTT.

The sample holds a few counts of this clone. The chain is built from TRBV28 and TRBJ2-7; 9 bases map to TRBD2. CDR1 and CDR2 from the germline V gene are MDHEN and SYDVKM. With V trimmed by 7 bases and J by 3 bases, 1 base remained unmatched. The CDR3 is 12 residues long. The CDR3 DNA sequence: TGTGCCAGCATTAGCGGGAGCTACGAGCAGTACTTC. This translates into CASISGSYEQYF.

The chain's CDR3 is CASSIAGGDTEAFF. The CDR3 DNA sequence: TGTGCCAGTAGTATAGCGGGGGGAGACACTGAAGCTTTCTTT. V usage is TRBV19 and J usage is TRBJ1-1, with D maybe TRBD1 (5 bases). Germline CDR1 reads LNHDA; CDR2 reads SQIVND (reference sequence). The CDR3 has 14 amino acids. Trimming removed 1 base at V and 3 bases at J, with 9 bases between.

This clone showed up just once. The chain couples TRBV5-1 to TRBJ2-1; 8 nucleotides match TRBD2. This CDR3 comprises 15 residues. V trimming: 4 bases; J trimming: 5 bases; junction bases outside the gene matches: 8. Germline V CDR1 and CDR2: SGHRS, YFSETQ. The CDR3 DNA follows: TGCGCCAGCAGCCTGTTGACTAGCGTGAACAATGAGCAGTTCTTC. Amino acids: CASSLLTSVNNEQFF.

V usage is TRBV7-9 and J usage is TRBJ2-1, with TRBD2 identical over 13 bases. Germline V CDR1 and CDR2: SEHNR, FQNEAQ (reference sequence). The CDR3 runs 16 residues. With 6 bases clipped from V and 7 bases from J, the junction kept 9 bases outside the gene matches. Written as DNA, the CDR3 is TGTGCCAGCAGTCACCCCGGGACTAGCGGGATGAATGAGCAGTTCTTC. Protein sequence: CASSHPGTSGMNEQFF.

This clone showed up just a few times. This chain uses TRBV7-2 with TRBJ2-7; 7 nucleotides match TRBD1. This CDR3 has 16 residues. Trimming at V came to 1 base and at J to 2 bases, leaving 8 bases not matched to a gene. CDR1 and CDR2 (germline): SGHTA, FQGNSA. The CDR3 here is CASSLVSRQGPYEQYF. The CDR3 DNA follows: TGTGCCAGCAGCTTAGTATCGCGACAGGGCCCCTACGAGCAGTACTTC.